This T cell receptor (beta chain) was captured by sequencing in a study of read filtering for tumor transcriptome and immune sequencing. Overall study: After DNase treatment, RNA was made into whole-transcriptome libraries. Per sample, TCR-region reads ranged about 4 to 11 million by IR-seq, 85 to 1273 by RNA-seq. Broader study findings: Dropping single-read clonotypes raised IR-seq and RNA-seq shared-clonotype correlation.

Molecular barcoded adaptors covering alpha/delta and beta/gamma chains were used on approximately 400 ng RNA. MiXCR, run by TCRdb on the reads, gives a single entry per CDR3 protein. The sample holds about 50,000 distinct CDR3 sequences, approximately 18% seen once. The CDR3 has 16 residues. Per germline, CDR1 SGHRS and CDR2 YFSETQ. J was trimmed by 2 bases and V by 4 bases; bases with no gene match: 6. By sample share, this clonotype is medium-sized. The antigen is not known. The material sequenced was a population of CD138-negative cells sorted from bone marrow. This receptor was obtained from a donor aged 40 or older with multiple myeloma. The chain uses TRBV5-1 and TRBJ2-1, with 10 positions matching TRBD2. CDR3 region: CASSVQLAGAYNEQFF. The DNA for the CDR3 is TGCGCCAGCAGCGTACAGCTAGCGGGAGCCTACAATGAGCAGTTCTTC. Full variable domain (rest looked up from reference TRBV5-1 and TRBJ2-1): KAGVTQTPRYLIKTRGQQVTLSCSPISGHRSVSWYQQTPGQGLQFLFEYFSETQRNKGNFPGRFSGRQFSNSRSEMNVSTLELGDSALYLCASSVQLAGAYNEQFFGPGTRLTVL.